Below, one TCR beta chain is given with its context. What it binds is unknown. These data come from a study of Tregs in tolerant kidney transplant recipients. Measured with immunoSEQ multiplex PCR; TCRdb has only the in-frame clones, and not every one. The data show some 64,000 clones, 95% to 98% seen once. The CDR3 consists of 17 residues. The trim removed 1 base at V and 0 bases at J, leaving 9 bases unmatched. CDR1 and CDR2 from the germline V gene are SGHTS and YDEGEE. Unstimulated Tregs (CD4+CD25+CD127-) and CD4+CD25- non-Tregs were sorted from PBMCs. Study results and caveats: The most relevant donor-specific Treg TCRbeta repertoire apparently came from expansion with activated donor B cells. Few patients were studied, so findings need validation in larger groups. Tolerant patients' donor-specific Tregs expanded beyond overall Tregs, suggesting antigen-driven growth.

The specimen comprised Tregs from blood, sampled before the transplant. The chain uses TRBV5-8 and TRBJ2-7; TRBD2 matches at 8 bases. The TCR comes from a human donor who received a combined kidney and bone marrow transplant. The CDR3 DNA is TGTGCCAGCAGCTTGCGCCTTTCAACTAGCGGCTCCTACGAGCAGTACTTC. This codes for CASSLRLSTSGSYEQYF.